This T cell receptor (beta chain) was profiled in a study of cytomegalovirus exposure and HLA in healthy donors (dated by TCRdb to 2016 to 2017). Study-level background: An earlier analysis of roughly 500 of the donors reported 250 to 300 Gb of sequence data and 117 million unique TCR beta sequences from 150 million to 200 million T cells. Donor age, sex, ethnicity and CMV serostatus were collected together with the repertoire data. The study was designed to test whether signatures of past pathogen exposure could be identified by cataloging public T cell receptors. HLA typing covered class I and class II loci at four-digit resolution. The study profiled the T cell repertoires of around 700 subjects by immunosequencing and related them to cytomegalovirus serostatus. Among the roughly 400 genotyped donors, around 81% belonged to the genetic ancestry cluster associated with self-reported Caucasian donors. All discovery cohort repertoires had been generated using a single sequencing platform. An early release that covered fewer than 800 HLA-typed donors contained around 300 gigabases of sequencing data and tens of millions of unique TCR sequences. Rather than using new phenotypic data, the later analysis identified candidate immune exposures from TCR beta sequences and from how often those sequences occurred across donors. An earlier analysis of some 600 of the donors applied high-throughput TCR beta sequencing to assess whether each TCR beta V gene segment acted as functional or pseudogenic. Genome-wide SNP genotypes for about 55% of the roughly 670 donors were used in a later genetic analysis, which treated that subset as a discovery cohort. Among about 360 genotyped donors of the cohort, an average of approximately 240,000 unique TCR beta nucleotide sequences were sequenced per donor, around 20% of them non-productive. Typing coverage differed by locus: A, B, C, DRB1 and DQB1 were typed in roughly 629-630 donors, DQA1 in 522, DPA1 in some 610, and DPB1 in approximately 450. A later analysis re-analyzed previously published TCR beta repertoires from 650 to 800 donors and added high-resolution HLA genotyping to study TCR occurrence patterns. Roughly five DR-DQ haplotypes were treated as single units for association and clustering because of strong linkage in the cohort. High-throughput TCR immunosequencing, statistical association of individual TCRs with disease status, and machine learning were combined to predict cytomegalovirus infection status. Besides the first cohort of hundreds of subjects, a separate validation cohort made up of some 110 different subjects was used.

In the case of this clone: Its antigen remains undetermined. Base qualities are not provided; no much larger clone lies one nucleotide away.

Broad study findings and their caveats: An association between a missense DCLRE1C variant and V-gene and J-gene trimming of TCR beta chains was found in a later genetic analysis and replicated in an independent cohort. Because counts were too low, 15 to 20 rarely observed V segments, including chromosome 9 orphons, were excluded from the earlier analysis of several hundred of the donors. Assigning TCR associations to individual alleles was difficult when HLA alleles, especially DR and DQ, strongly co-occurred. Several of the top co-occurrence clusters appeared to be linked to parvovirus B19, influenza, CMV and Epstein-Barr virus, according to a later analysis. In a later analysis, the rate of TCR association differed among HLA loci, with DRB1 alleles having the most associated TCRs and HLA-C alleles having the fewest. Because the 87-base-pair reads could not distinguish some IMGT-functional V segments, including TRBV6-2 and TRBV6-3, those segments were excluded. The study gave a list of 150 to 200 TCR beta chains associated with cytomegalovirus. Because some donors lacked HLA typing at each locus, the association tests relied only on the typed subset. According to a later genetic analysis, donors in an Asian-associated ancestry cluster had fewer N-insertions in productive TCRs than the roughly 700-donor mean. A further reported finding was that TCR beta sequences accurately predicted the HLA-A and HLA-B alleles for most subjects in the first cohort. Across donors, most TCR sequences were observed very rarely, whereas some public TCRs were present in many individuals. Cytomegalovirus status was reported to be diagnosed by the classifier with high specificity and sensitivity in both the original and validation cohorts. In vitro tests confirmed that a few of the cytomegalovirus-associated TCR beta chains recognize cytomegalovirus antigens. The presence/absence analyses assumed that sequencing depth was roughly uniform across donors, and that assumption may not be true. For the cohort, immune exposure information was limited to CMV serostatus. Correlated functional status among segregating V segments might reflect linkage disequilibrium, but an unknown experimental factor could not be ruled out. Broadly in line with IMGT annotations, most TCR beta V segments showed up in productive rearrangements about 87% or about 30% of the time in an earlier analysis of under 700 of the donors. A cluster of highly shared sequence variants was judged likely to be a technical artifact of the sequencing pipeline. Most CMV-associated TCR beta chains appeared to be HLA-restricted in a later analysis, and the HLA associations seemed to be driven largely by CMV exposure. Only TCR beta chains were sequenced in this cohort, and the absence of alpha or paired-chain data limited detectable features. A later analysis found that HLA-associated TCR beta chains were more clonally expanded and had lower generation probabilities than equally common non-associated chains. At a false discovery rate of 0.05, a later analysis linked some 17,000 TCR beta sequences to specific HLA alleles. According to the authors, the approach could potentially be generalized to other disease states and immunological phenotypes.

Library preparation used the immunoSEQ multiplex PCR assay. The multiplex PCR relied on a mix of 60 forward primers for TCR Vbeta segments and 13 reverse primers for TCR Jbeta segments. The CDR3 region of rearranged TCR beta genes was amplified from genomic DNA with a multiplex PCR assay. On the Illumina HiSeq System, the amplified TCR beta libraries were sequenced as 87-base-pair reads. In the source study's methods: In a later analysis, tens of millions of unique TCR beta chains were counted across the 650 to 750 repertoires, and roughly 10 million of these chains were shared by at least two donors. Raw reads were error-corrected and collapsed into unique sequences with a nearest-neighbor algorithm that merged closely related sequences to remove PCR and sequencing errors. To assign V, D and J gene segments, CDR3 sequences were aligned to IMGT reference sequences. Each retained sequence needed at least a six-nucleotide match to both a V gene segment and a J gene segment. A rearrangement was called productive if the CDR3 had no stop codons and remained in frame with V and J, and every other rearrangement was called non-productive. Following IMGT convention, CDR3 was defined as the stretch from the second conserved V-encoded cysteine up to the conserved J-encoded phenylalanine. Sequences without an unambiguous match to a single V gene segment were excluded from the earlier analysis of about 600 of the donors. An earlier analysis of some 500 of the donors classified V segments as functional when productive rearrangements were above 56.7% and as segregating when the standard deviation between donors was above 5%. A statistical classification framework was built for diagnosing cytomegalovirus status from the catalog of TCR beta chain sequences. In a later analysis, TCR nucleotide sequences were compared against IMGT/GENE-DB human TR gene sequences so that V and J genes could be assigned. The TCRdist pipeline was used in a later analysis to assign CDR3 sequences and most-parsimonious VDJ recombination scenarios. A later analysis defined each TCR beta chain by its CDR3 amino acid sequence plus V-gene family, and excluded reads lacking a unique V-gene family. In a later analysis, around 650 highly shared, low-generation-probability nucleotide sequences were removed to address suspected cross-contamination and a sequencing artifact. A later analysis calculated a clonal expansion index for each public chain from normalized within-repertoire ranks of inferred template counts. A later analysis computed generation probabilities with a VDJ recombination model fitted to out-of-frame rearrangements, and checked the results against IGoR. In a later analysis, TCR-TCR, TCR-HLA and TCR-CMV co-occurrence was scored with hypergeometric tests, and a repertoire-size bias correction was applied to TCR pairs. A later analysis estimated false discovery rates by permuting HLA or CMV assignments 20 times. In a later analysis, co-occurring TCRs were grouped using DBSCAN, with TCRdist sequence similarity added in when clustering inside HLA-allele-positive subsets. For co-occurrence clustering, repertoires with fewer than 30,000 or more than 120,000 public chains were excluded, along with 4 to 6 repertoires with anomalous nucleotide sharing. The source is immuneACCESS, and TCRdb retained only in-frame sequences with V and J called. Part of the clones is not carried over; for the studies checked, unresolved V genes explain less than half of this, and the remainder is unexplained. The V and J calls and clone size were taken over from that table, and D and trimming were inferred from the DNA. This sample holds approximately 100,000 clones; around a tenth were observed only once. The top ten clonotypes cover around 5% of the sample.

From the cysteine through the phenylalanine, the CDR3 covers 18 amino acids. Kept here is only the CDR3 DNA, which spans 54 bases and is read in frame from base 1. V drops 4 bases and J drops 0 bases, leaving 20 bases in between. The germline V gene (reference sequence) yields SGHKS for CDR1 and YYEKEE for CDR2. The cohort was made up of about 610 healthy bone marrow donors. At the time of sampling, every cohort member was nominally healthy, though immune exposures that went unrecorded were likely present. The donor was CMV seropositive and belonged to the group of 250 to 300 seropositive cohort members. Each donor provided a peripheral blood sample, and peripheral blood mononuclear cells were used for TCR beta sequencing. The Qiagen DNeasy Blood Extraction Kit was used to extract genomic DNA from the blood cell samples.

The V gene is TRBV5-5 and the J gene is TRBJ1-5; tentative D gene TRBD1, with 5 bases matching. Sequenced sample: PBMCs. The origin of this receptor is a man in his fifties or sixties in good health and CMV-seropositive. The nucleotides are TGTGCCAGCAGCCCGAGGGACTCCTTAGGGTATAGCAATCAGCCCCAGCATTTT. It codes for CASSPRDSLGYSNQPQHF. The CDR3 plus the reference TRBV5-5 and TRBJ1-5 genes for the other parts give the full variable domain: DAGVTQSPTHLIKTRGQQVTLRCSPISGHKSVSWYQQVLGQGPQFIFQYYEKEERGRGNFPDRFSARQFPNYSSELNVNALLLGDSALYLCASSPRDSLGYSNQPQHFGDGTRLSIL.